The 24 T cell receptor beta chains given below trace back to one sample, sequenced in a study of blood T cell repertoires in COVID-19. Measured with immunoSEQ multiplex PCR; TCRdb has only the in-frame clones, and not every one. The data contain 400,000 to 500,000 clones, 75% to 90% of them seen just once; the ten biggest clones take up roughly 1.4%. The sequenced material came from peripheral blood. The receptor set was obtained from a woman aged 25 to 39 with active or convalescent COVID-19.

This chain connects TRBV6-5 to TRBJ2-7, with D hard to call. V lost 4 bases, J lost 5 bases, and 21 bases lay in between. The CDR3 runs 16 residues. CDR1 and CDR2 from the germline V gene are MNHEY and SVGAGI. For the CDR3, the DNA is TGTGCCAGCAGTTCCCCTTACGTGACTGGCCGGGACGAGCAGTACTTC. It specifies CASSSPYVTGRDEQYF.

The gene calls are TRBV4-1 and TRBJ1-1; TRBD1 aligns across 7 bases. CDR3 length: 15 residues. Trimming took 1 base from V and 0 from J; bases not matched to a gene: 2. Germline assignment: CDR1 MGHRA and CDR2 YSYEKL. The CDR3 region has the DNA TGCGCCAGCAGCCAAGCGACAGGGATGAACACTGAAGCTTTCTTT. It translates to CASSQATGMNTEAFF.

CDR3 coding DNA: TGTGCCAGCAGCCAAGGCTGGGGCAGGGGGCTCGACGAGCAGTACTTC. Its translation: CASSQGWGRGLDEQYF. The rearrangement links TRBV3-1 (or the pseudogene TRBV3-2) to TRBJ2-7; TRBD1 matches 8 bases. There are 16 residues in the CDR3. Germline CDR1 is LGHDT and CDR2 is YNNKEL (reference sequence). V shed 1 base and J 5 bases; nucleotides not matched to a gene: 10.

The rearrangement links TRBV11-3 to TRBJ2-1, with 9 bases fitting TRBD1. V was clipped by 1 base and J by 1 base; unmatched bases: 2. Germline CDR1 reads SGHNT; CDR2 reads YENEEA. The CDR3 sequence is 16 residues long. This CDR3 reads CASSLGGTGSYNEQFF. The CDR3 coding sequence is TGTGCCAGCAGCTTAGGAGGGACAGGGTCCTACAATGAGCAGTTCTTC.

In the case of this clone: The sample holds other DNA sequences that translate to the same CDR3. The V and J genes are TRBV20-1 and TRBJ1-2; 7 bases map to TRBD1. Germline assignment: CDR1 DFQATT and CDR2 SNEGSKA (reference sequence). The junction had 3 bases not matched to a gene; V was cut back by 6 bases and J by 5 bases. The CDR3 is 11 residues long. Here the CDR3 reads CSARTGYGYTF. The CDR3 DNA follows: TGCAGTGCGAGGACAGGTTATGGCTACACCTTC.

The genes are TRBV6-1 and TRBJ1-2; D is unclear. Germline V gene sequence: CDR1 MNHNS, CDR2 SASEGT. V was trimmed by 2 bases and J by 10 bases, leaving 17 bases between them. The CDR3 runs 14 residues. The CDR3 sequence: CASSEPGGKRDYTF. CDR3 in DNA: TGTGCCAGCAGTGAACCGGGAGGGAAACGGGACTACACCTTC.

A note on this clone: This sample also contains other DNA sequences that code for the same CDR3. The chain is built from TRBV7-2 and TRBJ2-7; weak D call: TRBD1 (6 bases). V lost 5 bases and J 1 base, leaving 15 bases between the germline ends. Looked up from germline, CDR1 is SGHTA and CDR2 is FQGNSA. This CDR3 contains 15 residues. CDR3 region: CASSPTGSLSYEQYF. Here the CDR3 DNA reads TGTGCCAGCAGCCCGACAGGTAGTCTATCCTACGAGCAGTACTTC.

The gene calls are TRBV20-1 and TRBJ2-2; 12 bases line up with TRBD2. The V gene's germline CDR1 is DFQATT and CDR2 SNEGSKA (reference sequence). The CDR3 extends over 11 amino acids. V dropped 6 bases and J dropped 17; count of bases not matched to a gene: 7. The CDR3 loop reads CSATSGGSRFF. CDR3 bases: TGCAGTGCGACTAGCGGGGGCTCGCGTTTTTTT.

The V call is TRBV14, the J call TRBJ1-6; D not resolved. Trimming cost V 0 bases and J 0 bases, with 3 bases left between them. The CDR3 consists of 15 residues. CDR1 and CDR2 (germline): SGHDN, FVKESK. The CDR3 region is CASSQDISYNSPLHF. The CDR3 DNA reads TGTGCCAGCAGCCAAGACATCTCCTATAATTCACCCCTCCACTTT. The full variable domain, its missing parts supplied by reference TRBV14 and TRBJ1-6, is EAGVTQFPSHSVIEKGQTVTLRCDPISGHDNLYWYRRVMGKEIKFLLHFVKESKQDESGMPNNRFLAERTGGTYSTLKVQPAELEDSGVYFCASSQDISYNSPLHFGNGTRLTVT.

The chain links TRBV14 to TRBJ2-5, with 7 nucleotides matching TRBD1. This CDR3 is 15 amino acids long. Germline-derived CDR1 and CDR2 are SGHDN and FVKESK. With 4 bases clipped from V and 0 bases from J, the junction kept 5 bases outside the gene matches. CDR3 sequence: CASSPGTAYQETQYF. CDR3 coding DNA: TGTGCCAGCAGCCCCGGGACAGCATACCAAGAGACCCAGTACTTC.

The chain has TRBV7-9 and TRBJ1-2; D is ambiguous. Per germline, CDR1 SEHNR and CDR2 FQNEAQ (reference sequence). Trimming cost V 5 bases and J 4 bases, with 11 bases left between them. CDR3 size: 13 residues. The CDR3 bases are TGTGCCAGCAGCCTACAGCCCACCTATGGCTACACCTTC. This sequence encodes CASSLQPTYGYTF. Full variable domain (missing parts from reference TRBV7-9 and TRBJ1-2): DTGVSQNPRHKITKRGQNVTFRCDPISEHNRLYWYRQTLGQGPEFLTYFQNEAQLEKSRLLSDRFSAERPKGSFSTLEIQRTEQGDSAMYLCASSLQPTYGYTFGSGTRLTVV.

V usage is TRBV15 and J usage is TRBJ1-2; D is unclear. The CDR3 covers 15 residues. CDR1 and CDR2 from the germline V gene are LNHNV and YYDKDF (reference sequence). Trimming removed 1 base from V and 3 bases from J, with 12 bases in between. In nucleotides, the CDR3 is TGTGCCACCAGCAGAGGGGAGAGGGTAGACTATGGCTACACCTTC. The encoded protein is CATSRGERVDYGYTF.

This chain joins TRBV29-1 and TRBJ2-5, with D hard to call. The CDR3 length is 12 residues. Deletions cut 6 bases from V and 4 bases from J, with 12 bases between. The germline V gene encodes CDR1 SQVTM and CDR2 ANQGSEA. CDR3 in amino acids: CSVQSLGETQYF. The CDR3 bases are TGCAGCGTCCAGTCCCTTGGAGAGACCCAGTACTTC.

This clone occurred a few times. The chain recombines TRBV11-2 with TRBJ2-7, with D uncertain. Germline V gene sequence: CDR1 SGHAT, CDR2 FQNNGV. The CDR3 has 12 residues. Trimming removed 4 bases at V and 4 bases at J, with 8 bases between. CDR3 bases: TGTGCCAGCAGCTCTAGTGCGTACGAGCAGTACTTC. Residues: CASSSSAYEQYF.

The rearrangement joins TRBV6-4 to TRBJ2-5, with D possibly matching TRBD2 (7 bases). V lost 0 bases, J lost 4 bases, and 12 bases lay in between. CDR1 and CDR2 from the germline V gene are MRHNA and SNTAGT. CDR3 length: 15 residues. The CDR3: CASSDSPGGLETQYF. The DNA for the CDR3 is TGTGCCAGCAGTGACTCGCCGGGGGGCCTAGAGACCCAGTACTTC.

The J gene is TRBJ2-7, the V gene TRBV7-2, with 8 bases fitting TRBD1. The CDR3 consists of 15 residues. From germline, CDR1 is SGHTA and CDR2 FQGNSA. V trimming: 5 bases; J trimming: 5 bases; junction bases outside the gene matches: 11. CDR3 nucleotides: TGTGCCAGCAGCCAAGGTAGGACAGGGAATCACGAGCAGTACTTC. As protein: CASSQGRTGNHEQYF. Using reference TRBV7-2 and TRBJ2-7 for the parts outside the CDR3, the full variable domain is GAGVSQSPSNKVTEKGKDVELRCDPISGHTALYWYRQSLGQGLEFLIYFQGNSAPDKSGLPSDRFSAERTGGSVSTLTIQRTQQEDSAVYLCASSQGRTGNHEQYFGPGTRLTVT.

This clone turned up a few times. CDR3 in DNA: TGCGCCAGCAGTAACAGAGGGTGGATCACTGAAGCTTTCTTT. This gives the protein CASSNRGWITEAFF. V is TRBV23-1 and J is TRBJ1-1, with D unresolved. TRBV23-1 is assigned to the ORF class and has an uncertain function. The CDR3 runs to 14 residues. V was cut by 5 bases and J by 4 bases, with 14 bases left in between.

CDR3 DNA sequence: TGTGCCTGGAGTGGACAGGGGGTGCAGGGCTACACCTTC. It codes for CAWSGQGVQGYTF. The chain has TRBV30 and TRBJ1-2; TRBD1 matches 9 bases. Germline V gene lookup returns CDR1 GTSNPN and CDR2 SVGIG (reference sequence). This CDR3 is built from 13 residues. Trimming took 1 base from V and 8 from J; bases not matched to a gene: 5.

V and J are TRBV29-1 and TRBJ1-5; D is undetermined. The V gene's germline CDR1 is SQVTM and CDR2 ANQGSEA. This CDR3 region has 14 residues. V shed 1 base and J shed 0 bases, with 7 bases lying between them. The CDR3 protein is CSVEGGSSNQPQHF. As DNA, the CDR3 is TGCAGCGTTGAAGGCGGAAGTAGCAATCAGCCCCAGCATTTT.

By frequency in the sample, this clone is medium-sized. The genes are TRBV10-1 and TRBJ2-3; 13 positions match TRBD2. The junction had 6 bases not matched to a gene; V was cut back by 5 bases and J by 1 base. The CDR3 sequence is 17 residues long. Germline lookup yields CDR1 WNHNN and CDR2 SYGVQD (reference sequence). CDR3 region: CASSIGLAGVGTDTQYF. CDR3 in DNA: TGCGCCAGCAGTATAGGACTAGCGGGAGTGGGCACAGATACGCAGTATTTT.

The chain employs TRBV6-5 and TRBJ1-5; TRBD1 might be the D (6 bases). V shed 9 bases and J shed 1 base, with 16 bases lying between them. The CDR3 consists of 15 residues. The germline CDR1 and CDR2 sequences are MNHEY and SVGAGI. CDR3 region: CASRGGGASNQPQHF. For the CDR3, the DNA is TGTGCCAGTAGGGGAGGGGGGGCAAGCAATCAGCCCCAGCATTTT.

CDR3 in amino acids: CASSYQGAGSEAFF. CDR3 in DNA: TGTGCCAGCAGTTACCAGGGGGCTGGGTCTGAAGCTTTCTTT. The rearrangement joins TRBV6-5 to TRBJ1-1; 8 nucleotides match TRBD1. Germline lookup yields CDR1 MNHEY and CDR2 SVGAGI. Trimming took 2 bases from V and 6 from J; bases not matched to a gene: 5. This CDR3 region has 14 residues.

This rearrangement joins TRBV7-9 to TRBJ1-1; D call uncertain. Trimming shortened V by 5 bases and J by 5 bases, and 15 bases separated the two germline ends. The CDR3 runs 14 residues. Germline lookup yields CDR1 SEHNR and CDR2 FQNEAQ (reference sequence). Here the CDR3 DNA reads TGTGCCAGCAGCCCGGTGTGGGCGAAGACTGAAGCTTTCTTT. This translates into CASSPVWAKTEAFF.

The CDR3 nucleotides read TGTGCCCGTGCAGGAGGTCACTATGGCTACACCTTC. Translated: CARAGGHYGYTF. This sequence joins TRBV9 and TRBJ1-2; D unclear. Trimming removed 10 bases at V and 3 bases at J, with 13 bases between. The CDR3 spans 12 residues. Germline CDR1 and CDR2: SGDLS and YYNGEE.